The rows below give T cell receptor beta chains drawn from one sample of a study of T cell responses to AZD1222 COVID-19 vaccine. Sequenced by immunoSEQ multiplex PCR; TCRdb stores in-frame clones only, minus some. In the table there are fewer than 90,000 clones, about 90% of which are singletons. Here the sequenced sample was peripheral blood, taken on day 0 of AZD1222 vaccination. These receptor sequences come from an adult in good health. The CDR3 runs from the conserved cysteine through the conserved F or W. D genes are given only for firm matches. Clone size, where shown, is once, few, many, or a class for clones that have expanded.

J gene	D gene	V gene	clone size	CDR3 DNA	CDR3 protein
TRBJ2-1	NA	TRBV27	NA	TGTGCCAGCAGTCTATACCCGGGACGGCTGTACAATGAGCAGTTCTTC	CASSLYPGRLYNEQFF
TRBJ1-4	NA	TRBV6-5	NA	TGTGCCAGCAGTAAGAATGAAAAACTGTTTTTT	CASSKNEKLFF
TRBJ2-1	TRBD2	TRBV7-2	NA	TGTGCCAGCAGCCCCAGCAGACTAGCGGGAGCCACTGAGCAGTTCTTC	CASSPSRLAGATEQFF
TRBJ1-3	NA	TRBV7-9	NA	TGTGCCAGCAGCTTGAGAAACTCTGGAAACACCATATATTTT	CASSLRNSGNTIYF
TRBJ2-2	NA	TRBV6-2/TRBV6-3	NA	TGTGCCAGCAGCCCTACCCGGATCACCGGGGAGCTGTTTTTT	CASSPTRITGELFF
TRBJ1-6	TRBD1	TRBV2	NA	TGTGCCAGCAGTCTCCGGGACAGTTTTGATTCACCCCTCCACTTT	CASSLRDSFDSPLHF
TRBJ1-1	NA	TRBV19	NA	TGTGCCAGTAGTTATACAGGGAACACTGAAGCTTTCTTT	CASSYTGNTEAFF
TRBJ1-2	NA	TRBV24-1	NA	TGTGCCACCAGTGCCCAGGGTAGCTATGGCTACACCTTC	CATSAQGSYGYTF
TRBJ2-7	TRBD2	TRBV5-4	NA	TGTGCCAGCAGTTACCGACTAGCGGGAGAAGCGAGTCGGTACTACGAGCAGTACTTC	CASSYRLAGEASRYYEQYF
TRBJ1-2	TRBD1	TRBV5-4	once	TGTGCCAGCAGCTCCCCCAGGGGGCTCTATGGCTACACCTTC	CASSSPRGLYGYTF